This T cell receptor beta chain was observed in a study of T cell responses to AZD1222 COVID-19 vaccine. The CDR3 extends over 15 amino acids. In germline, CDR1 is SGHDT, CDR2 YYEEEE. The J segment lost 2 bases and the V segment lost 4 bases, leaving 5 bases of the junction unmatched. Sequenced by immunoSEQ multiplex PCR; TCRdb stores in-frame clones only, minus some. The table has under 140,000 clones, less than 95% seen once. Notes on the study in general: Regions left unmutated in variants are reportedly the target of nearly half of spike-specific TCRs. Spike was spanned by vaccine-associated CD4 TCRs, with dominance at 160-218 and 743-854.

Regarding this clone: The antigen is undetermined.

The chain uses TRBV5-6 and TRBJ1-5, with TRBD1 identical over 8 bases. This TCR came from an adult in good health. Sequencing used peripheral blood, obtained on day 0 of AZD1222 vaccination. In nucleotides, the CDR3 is TGTGCCAGCAGCCGCGACAGGGGTGGCAATCAGCCCCAGCATTTT. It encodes CASSRDRGGNQPQHF.